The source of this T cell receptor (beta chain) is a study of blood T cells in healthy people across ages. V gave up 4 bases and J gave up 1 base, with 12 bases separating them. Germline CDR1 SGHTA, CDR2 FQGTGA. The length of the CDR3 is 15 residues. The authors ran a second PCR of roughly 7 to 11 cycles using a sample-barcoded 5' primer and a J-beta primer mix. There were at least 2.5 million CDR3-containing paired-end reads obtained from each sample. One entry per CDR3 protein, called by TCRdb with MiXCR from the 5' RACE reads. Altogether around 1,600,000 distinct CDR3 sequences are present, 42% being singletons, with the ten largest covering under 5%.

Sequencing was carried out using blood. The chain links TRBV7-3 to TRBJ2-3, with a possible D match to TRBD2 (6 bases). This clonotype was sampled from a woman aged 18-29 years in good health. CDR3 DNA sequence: TGTGCCAGCAGCTCGCCGACTAGGGGCACAGATACGCAGTATTTT. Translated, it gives CASSSPTRGTDTQYF.